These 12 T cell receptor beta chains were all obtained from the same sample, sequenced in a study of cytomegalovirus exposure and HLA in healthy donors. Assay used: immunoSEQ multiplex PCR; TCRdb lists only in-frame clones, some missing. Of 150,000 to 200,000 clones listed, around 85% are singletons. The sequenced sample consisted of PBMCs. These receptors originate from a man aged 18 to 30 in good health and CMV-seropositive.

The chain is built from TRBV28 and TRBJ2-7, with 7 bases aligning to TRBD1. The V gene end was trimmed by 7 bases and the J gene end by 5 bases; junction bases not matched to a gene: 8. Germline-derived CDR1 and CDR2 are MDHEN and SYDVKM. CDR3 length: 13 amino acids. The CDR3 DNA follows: TGTGCCAGCATAGACAGGGTGATCGACGAGCAGTACTTC. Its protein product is CASIDRVIDEQYF.

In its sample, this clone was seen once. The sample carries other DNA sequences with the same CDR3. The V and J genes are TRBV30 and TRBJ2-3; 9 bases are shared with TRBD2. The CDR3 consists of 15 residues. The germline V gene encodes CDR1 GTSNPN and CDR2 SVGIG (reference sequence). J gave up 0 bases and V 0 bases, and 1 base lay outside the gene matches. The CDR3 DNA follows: TGTGCCTGGAGTGTTAGCGGGGGTAGCACAGATACGCAGTATTTT. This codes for CAWSVSGGSTDTQYF.

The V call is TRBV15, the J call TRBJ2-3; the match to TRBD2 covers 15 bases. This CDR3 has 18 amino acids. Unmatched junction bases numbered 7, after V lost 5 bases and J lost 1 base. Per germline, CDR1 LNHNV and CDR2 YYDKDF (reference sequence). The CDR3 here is CATSPGTSGGRGTDTQYF. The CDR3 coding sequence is TGTGCCACCAGCCCCGGGACTAGCGGGGGGAGGGGCACAGATACGCAGTATTTT.

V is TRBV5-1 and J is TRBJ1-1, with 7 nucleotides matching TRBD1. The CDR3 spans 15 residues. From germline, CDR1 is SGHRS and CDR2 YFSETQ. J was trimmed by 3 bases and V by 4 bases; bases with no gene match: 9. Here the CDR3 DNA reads TGCGCCAGCAGCGCGGGACAGTCGGGGGACACTGAAGCTTTCTTT. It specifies CASSAGQSGDTEAFF.

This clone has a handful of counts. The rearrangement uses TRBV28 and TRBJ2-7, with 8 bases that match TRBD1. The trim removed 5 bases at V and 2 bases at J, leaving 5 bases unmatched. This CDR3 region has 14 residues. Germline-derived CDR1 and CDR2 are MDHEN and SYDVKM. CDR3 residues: CASSRQGNTYEQYF. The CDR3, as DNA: TGTGCCAGCAGTAGACAGGGGAACACCTACGAGCAGTACTTC.

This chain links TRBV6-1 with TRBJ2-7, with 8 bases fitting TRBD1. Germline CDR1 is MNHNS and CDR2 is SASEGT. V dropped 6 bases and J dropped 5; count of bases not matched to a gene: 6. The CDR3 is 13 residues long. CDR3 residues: CASRDPGGHEQYF. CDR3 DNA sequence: TGTGCCAGCAGGGACCCAGGGGGCCACGAGCAGTACTTC.

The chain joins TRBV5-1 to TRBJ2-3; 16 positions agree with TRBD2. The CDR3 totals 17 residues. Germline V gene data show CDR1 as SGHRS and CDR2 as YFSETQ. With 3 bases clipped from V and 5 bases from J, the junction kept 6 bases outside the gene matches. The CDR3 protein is CASSSGLAGGPLDTQYF. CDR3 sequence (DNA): TGCGCCAGCAGCTCGGGACTAGCGGGAGGGCCGTTAGATACGCAGTATTTT.

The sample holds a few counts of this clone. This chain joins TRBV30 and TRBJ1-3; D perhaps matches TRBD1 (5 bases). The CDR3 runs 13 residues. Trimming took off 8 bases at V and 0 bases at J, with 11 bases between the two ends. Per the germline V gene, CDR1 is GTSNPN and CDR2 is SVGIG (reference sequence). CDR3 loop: CAKQGSSGNTIYF. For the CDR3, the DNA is TGTGCCAAGCAGGGTAGCTCTGGAAACACCATATATTTT.

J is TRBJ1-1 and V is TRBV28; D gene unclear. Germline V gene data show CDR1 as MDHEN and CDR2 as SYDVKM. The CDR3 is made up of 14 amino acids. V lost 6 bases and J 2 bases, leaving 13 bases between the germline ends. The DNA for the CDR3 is TGTGCCAGCAGCCGTCTAGGATTAAACACTGAAGCTTTCTTT. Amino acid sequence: CASSRLGLNTEAFF.

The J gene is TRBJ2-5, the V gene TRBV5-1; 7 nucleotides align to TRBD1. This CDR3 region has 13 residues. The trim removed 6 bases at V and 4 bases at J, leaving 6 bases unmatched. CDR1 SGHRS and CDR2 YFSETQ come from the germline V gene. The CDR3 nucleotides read TGCGCCAGCACCGAACAGGGGACAGAGACCCAGTACTTC. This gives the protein CASTEQGTETQYF.

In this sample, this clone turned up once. CDR3 coding DNA: TGTGCCTGGACACTAGGAGGGTCCGGCTATGGCTACACCTTC. It specifies CAWTLGGSGYGYTF. The chain combines TRBV30 with TRBJ1-2; no definite D call. The CDR3 consists of 14 residues. The germline V and J ends were trimmed by 4 bases and 4 bases, with 16 bases remaining between them. The germline gives CDR1 GTSNPN, CDR2 SVGIG (reference sequence).

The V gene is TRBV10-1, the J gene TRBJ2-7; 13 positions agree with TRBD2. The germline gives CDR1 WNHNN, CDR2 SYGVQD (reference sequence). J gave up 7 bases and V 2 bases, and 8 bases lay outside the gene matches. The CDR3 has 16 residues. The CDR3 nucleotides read TGCGCCAGCAGTGAGGGGGGACTAGCGGGAACGGGGGAGCAGTACTTC. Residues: CASSEGGLAGTGEQYF.